This T cell receptor (beta chain) was identified during a study of blood T cell repertoires in COVID-19. About the research overall: Acute-phase and convalescent COVID-19 samples originated in the United States, Italy and Spain. The analysed material was cDNA or gDNA that came from T cells, B-cell-depleted T cells, or PBMCs.

In the study's own analysis: Nucleated cell number was recorded as an estimate derived from reference gene primer amplification. The repertoire was sequenced with immunoSEQ multiplex PCR; TCRdb's copy has only in-frame clones and lacks some. That table gives V, J and clone size, and the DNA gave D and trimming. The sample yields about 120,000 clones, 82% seen once. Sequencing was performed on peripheral blood. This clonotype was sampled from an older woman with acute or convalescent COVID-19.

Here the CDR3 DNA reads TGTGCCAGCAGCGCCAGGGACAGTCGGGCGCAGTATTTT. Protein product: CASSARDSRAQYF. The chain employs TRBV7-2 and TRBJ2-3; 7 nucleotides align to TRBD1. Trimming cost V 5 bases and J 10 bases; bases outside gene matches: 9. In germline, CDR1 is SGHTA, CDR2 FQGNSA. This CDR3 region has 13 residues.